These T cell receptor beta chains were read from a single sample in a study of shared clonotypes between healthy human individuals. Profiled with immunoSEQ multiplex PCR; TCRdb holds only in-frame clones, not every one. The sample yields 2 million to 2.5 million clones, approximately 94% seen once. Sequenced sample: naive CD8+ T cells from PBMCs. The receptors shown here come from a man younger than 30 in good health. Some clones in this sample may be carry-over from other donors' samples. CDR3s include the opening cysteine and the closing phenylalanine or tryptophan. A D gene is named only where the DNA matches it firmly. Clone sizes are given selectively: once, few, many, or a class where the clone is expanded.

TRBJ2-1	TRBV27	TRBD2	NA	TGTGCCAGCAGTTTAAAGCGGGAGTGGTACAATGAGCAGTTCTTC	CASSLKREWYNEQFF
TRBJ2-7	TRBV5-4	NA	NA	TGTGCCAGCAGCCCAAAACGGGGACCGTCCCTTTTCGAGCAGTACTTC	CASSPKRGPSLFEQYF
TRBJ2-1	TRBV4-1	NA	once	TGCGCCAGCAGCCAAGATCAGTCCGAGCAGTTCTTC	CASSQDQSEQFF
TRBJ2-7	TRBV7-2	NA	NA	TGTGCCAGCAGCTTAGATCCTCTGAGCTCCTACGAGCAGTACTTC	CASSLDPLSSYEQYF
TRBJ2-2	TRBV6-6	TRBD1	NA	TGTGCCAGCAACCGGGACAGGGGATACCCCGGGGAGCTGTTTTTT	CASNRDRGYPGELFF
TRBJ1-5	TRBV19	TRBD1	NA	TGTGCCAGTAGCTCACAGGGGAATCAGCCCCAGCATTTT	CASSSQGNQPQHF
TRBJ2-7	TRBV7-6	NA	NA	TGTGCCAGCAGCTTAGTTAGGTCGGCTAGCGAATCCTACGAGCAGTACTTC	CASSLVRSASESYEQYF
TRBJ2-1	TRBV5-6	TRBD2	NA	TGTGCCAGCAGCTTAGCGGGAGGCGCCTACAATGAGCAGTTCTTC	CASSLAGGAYNEQFF
TRBJ2-3	TRBV7-3	TRBD2	NA	TGTGCCAGCAGCTTATTGGTAGCGGGAGGGCCCACAGATACGCAGTATTTT	CASSLLVAGGPTDTQYF
TRBJ2-3	TRBV27	TRBD1	NA	TGTGCCAGCAGTGCCAGACAGGGTCCAGATACGCAGTATTTT	CASSARQGPDTQYF
TRBJ1-2	TRBV25-1	NA	NA	TGTGCCAGCAGTGAATATCTTACAGACGGGGGCTACACCTTC	CASSEYLTDGGYTF
TRBJ2-1	TRBV28	NA	once	TGTGCCAGCAGTCTCGACAGTAATGAGCAGTTCTTC	CASSLDSNEQFF
TRBJ1-4	TRBV9	NA	NA	TGTGCCAGCAGCGCGTATGGGGGGAAGGATGAAAAACTGTTTTTT	CASSAYGGKDEKLFF
TRBJ2-2	TRBV12-5	TRBD1	NA	TGTGCTAGTGGCCGAACAGGGGTGGCCGGGGAGCTGTTTTTT	CASGRTGVAGELFF
TRBJ1-5	TRBV15	NA	NA	TGTGCCACCAGCAGAGGACACCTACGGGGTCAGCCCCAGCATTTT	CATSRGHLRGQPQHF
TRBJ1-3	TRBV7-9	TRBD1	once	TGTGCCAGCAGTAAAAGCGGGACAGGGTCCGGAAACACCATATATTTT	CASSKSGTGSGNTIYF
TRBJ1-1	TRBV9	TRBD1	NA	TGTGCCAGCAGCGAGCGATCCCCCCGGGACAGGGGGCTTGACACTGAAGCTTTCTTT	CASSERSPRDRGLDTEAFF
TRBJ1-4	TRBV7-9	TRBD1	NA	TGTGCCAGCAGCTGGGGACAGGGGGATTCAACTAATGAAAAACTGTTTTTT	CASSWGQGDSTNEKLFF
TRBJ1-1	TRBV4-1	NA	once	TGCGCCAGCAGCCAAGTCGGCGCAGGGATAAACACTGAAGCTTTCTTT	CASSQVGAGINTEAFF
TRBJ2-1	TRBV19	TRBD2	NA	TGTGCCAGTACTAGCGGGAGTCCTTCCTACAATGAGCAGTTCTTC	CASTSGSPSYNEQFF
TRBJ2-1	TRBV9	NA	NA	TGTGCCAGCAACGACCCCAGGGGGGGATACAATGAGCAGTTCTTC	CASNDPRGGYNEQFF
TRBJ1-1	TRBV19	NA	NA	TGTGCCAGTAGTCCTAGATACGCCCGGCAAGCTTTCTTT	CASSPRYARQAFF
TRBJ2-7	TRBV11-2	TRBD2	few	TGTGCCAGCAGCCCAAGCGGGATCTCCTACGAGCAGTACTTC	CASSPSGISYEQYF
TRBJ2-3	TRBV27	NA	NA	TGTGCCAGCAGTGTCGATCCTAACCCCACAGATACGCAGTATTTT	CASSVDPNPTDTQYF
TRBJ1-2	TRBV10-3	NA	NA	TGTGCCATCAGTGCTGGCGGCTACACCTTC	CAISAGGYTF
TRBJ1-1	TRBV6-5	NA	NA	TGTGCCAGCAGTTTGGGTTGGGGCACTGAAGCTTTCTTT	CASSLGWGTEAFF
TRBJ2-7	TRBV7-8	NA	NA	TGTGCCAGCAGCGCCGACGCAGGTGGCGAGCAGTACTTC	CASSADAGGEQYF
TRBJ2-1	TRBV4-1	NA	NA	TGCGCCAGCAGCCAAGGAGGGATTGAGCAGTTCTTC	CASSQGGIEQFF
TRBJ1-4	TRBV4-1	NA	NA	TGCGCCAGCAGCCAAGGTCCCAGGCTTAATGAAAAACTGTTTTTT	CASSQGPRLNEKLFF
TRBJ1-1	TRBV11-2	NA	NA	TGTGCCAGCAGCCCGCGGGGGGGCACGGCTGAAGCTTTCTTT	CASSPRGGTAEAFF
TRBJ2-3	TRBV27	NA	NA	TGTGCCAGCAGTTTATTTGGATACACAGATACGCAGTATTTT	CASSLFGYTDTQYF